Listed here are 14 T cell receptor beta chains from one sample, sequenced in a study of T cell repertoires in cytomegalovirus infection. Their antigen targets remain unknown. One entry per CDR3 protein results from TCRdb running MiXCR on the reads. The sample consists of 95,000 to 150,000 distinct CDR3 sequences, 25% to 35% of them appearing once. The source material was CD8+ T cells from cultured PBMCs, sampled from culture after CMV antigen stimulation. The receptor set was obtained from a human donor in good health (CMV status not recorded). Some clones in this sample may be carry-over from other donors' samples.

This clonotype appeared many times. The chain uses TRBV5-5 and TRBJ1-1; D remains unclear. CDR1 is SGHKS and CDR2 is YYEKEE in the germline V gene (reference sequence). This CDR3 has 12 amino acids. V lost 0 bases to trimming and J lost 5 bases, with 5 bases between them. CDR3 loop: CASSLVQTEAFF. Written as DNA, the CDR3 is TGTGCCAGCAGCTTGGTTCAAACTGAAGCTTTCTTT.

This sequence joins TRBV20-1 and TRBJ2-7; 10 bases are a match to TRBD1. The CDR3 is made up of 17 amino acids. Germline V CDR1 and CDR2: DFQATT, SNEGSKA (reference sequence). V trimming: 1 base; J trimming: 2 bases; junction bases outside the gene matches: 11. This CDR3 is CSARAVGTGAATYEQYF. CDR3 sequence (DNA): TGCAGTGCTAGAGCGGTGGGGACAGGGGCTGCAACCTACGAGCAGTACTTC.

The sample holds many counts of this clonotype. The chain uses TRBV7-8 and TRBJ2-3; 15 bases match TRBD2. Germline CDR1 and CDR2: SGHVS and FQNEAQ. Trimming cost V 7 bases and J 1 base; bases outside gene matches: 9. This CDR3 is 18 amino acids long. CDR3 nucleotide sequence: TGTGCCAGCACCCTTGGGACTAGCGGGGGGCCCGGCACAGATACGCAGTATTTT. As protein: CASTLGTSGGPGTDTQYF.

This rearrangement joins TRBV19 to TRBJ1-1; perhaps TRBD1 as D (5 bases). The germline CDR1 and CDR2 sequences are LNHDA and SQIVND (reference sequence). This CDR3 contains 15 residues. V dropped 3 bases and J dropped 0 bases, with 11 bases sitting between them. Here the CDR3 DNA reads TGTGCCAGTAGTATCGCAGGGCTCATGAACACTGAAGCTTTCTTT. This codes for CASSIAGLMNTEAFF.

DNA for the CDR3: TGTGCCACCGGGGGAGGCACTGAAGCTTTCTTT. Translating it yields CATGGGTEAFF. J is TRBJ1-1 and V is TRBV19, with D maybe TRBD1 (5 bases). Trimming cost V 10 bases and J 4 bases, with 10 bases left between them. This CDR3 region has 11 residues. In germline, CDR1 is LNHDA, CDR2 SQIVND (reference sequence).

This clonotype appeared many times. This rearrangement joins TRBV7-2 to TRBJ2-3, with D perhaps TRBD2 (6 bases). V was cut by 2 bases and J by 3 bases, with 12 bases left in between. This CDR3 spans 15 amino acids. Germline V gene data show CDR1 as SGHTA and CDR2 as FQGNSA. CDR3 sequence reads: CASSLRDFPTDTQYF. The CDR3 DNA is TGTGCCAGCAGCTTACGGGACTTCCCAACAGATACGCAGTATTTT.

The chain carries TRBV5-8 and TRBJ1-5; D perhaps matches TRBD1 (5 bases). The V end was cut by 4 bases, the J end by 2 bases, with 16 bases between. The CDR3 is made up of 16 amino acids. CDR1 SGHTS and CDR2 YDEGEE come from the germline V gene. For the CDR3, the DNA is TGTGCCAGCAGCCCCGGGGGGATGAGTGGCAATCAGCCCCAGCATTTT. It is translated as CASSPGGMSGNQPQHF. The entire variable domain, with the rest obtained from reference TRBV5-8 and TRBJ1-5, is as follows: EAGVTQSPTHLIKTRGQQATLRCSPISGHTSVYWYQQALGLGLQFLLWYDEGEERNRGNFPPRFSGRQFPNYSSELNVNALELEDSALYLCASSPGGMSGNQPQHFGDGTRLSIL.

The V call is TRBV7-9, the J call TRBJ1-3; TRBD1 is a possible D gene (5 bases). Looked up from germline, CDR1 is SEHNR and CDR2 is FQNEAQ (reference sequence). The CDR3 is made up of 16 amino acids. V gave up 11 bases and J gave up 1 base, with 21 bases separating them. CDR3 nucleotides: TGTGCCGCCCAGGGAGGACACATCGTTTCTGGAAACACCATATATTTT. Its translation is CAAQGGHIVSGNTIYF.

V usage is TRBV11-1 and J usage is TRBJ1-1, with D unclear. Germline V gene lookup returns CDR1 SGHAT and CDR2 FQDESV (reference sequence). Trimming pared 1 base from V and 6 bases from J, leaving 18 bases between. The CDR3 has 16 amino acids. Written as DNA, the CDR3 is TGTGCCAGCAGCTTAGGGAAACTCGACTCTTTCGCTGAAGCTTTCTTT. As protein: CASSLGKLDSFAEAFF.

The chain employs TRBV7-9 and TRBJ1-2; D remains unclear. With 1 base removed from V and 6 bases from J, the gap between germline ends came to 15 bases. Germline lookup yields CDR1 SEHNR and CDR2 FQNEAQ (reference sequence). The CDR3 length is 15 residues. CDR3 residues: CASSLGGRELDGYTF. Written as DNA, the CDR3 is TGTGCCAGCAGCTTAGGAGGAAGGGAGTTGGATGGCTACACCTTC.

This clonotype occurred a few times. The rearrangement links TRBV7-6 to TRBJ2-7; weak D call: TRBD2 (7 bases). The CDR3 has 16 residues. The germline V gene has CDR1 SGHVS and CDR2 FNYEAQ. V dropped 0 bases and J dropped 4 bases, with 16 bases sitting between them. CDR3 sequence: CASSLASGGGSYEQYF. The CDR3 coding sequence is TGTGCCAGCAGCTTAGCCTCCGGGGGCGGGAGTTACGAGCAGTACTTC.

This clonotype was seen a few times. The rearrangement links TRBV7-2 to TRBJ1-1; D is ambiguous. Trimming left V 0 bases short and J 1 base short, with 12 bases between. The CDR3 runs to 16 residues. Germline values: CDR1 SGHTA, CDR2 FQGNSA. The DNA for the CDR3 is TGTGCCAGCAGCTTAGCTAGTGACGTTTGGAACACTGAAGCTTTCTTT. Translating gives CASSLASDVWNTEAFF.

The CDR3 coding sequence is TGTGCCAGCAGCTTGGCGGGGGGGGAAGGCACAGATACGCAGTATTTT. It codes for CASSLAGGEGTDTQYF. J is TRBJ2-3 and V is TRBV11-1; TRBD2 matches at 9 bases. Germline CDR1 reads SGHAT; CDR2 reads FQDESV (reference sequence). This CDR3 has 16 residues. J was trimmed by 1 base and V by 3 bases; bases with no gene match: 5.

The CDR3 spells CASSQQETQYF. Here the CDR3 DNA reads TGTGCCAGCAGCCAGCAAGAGACCCAGTACTTC. The V gene is TRBV7-6, the J gene TRBJ2-5; D gene unclear. CDR1 SGHVS and CDR2 FNYEAQ come from the germline V gene. The CDR3 is 11 amino acids. Trimming took off 5 bases at V and 2 bases at J, with 3 bases between the two ends.